The T cell receptor (beta chain) described here comes from a study of blood T cell repertoires in COVID-19. Only in-frame clones appear in the TCRdb table, and some are missing; sequencing was by immunoSEQ multiplex PCR. Found here are around 300,000 clones, approximately 89% of them singletons; the top ten hold 2% to 2.5%. Germline CDR1 and CDR2: SNHLY and FYNNEI. V lost 1 base and J lost 4, with 8 bases in between. The CDR3 runs to 14 residues. The sequencing sample was made of peripheral blood. This chain links TRBV2 with TRBJ1-5, with D maybe TRBD1 (6 bases). The origin of this receptor is a woman aged 25-40 years with COVID-19, enrolled during active disease. The CDR3 loop is CASSEDRANQPQHF. CDR3 DNA: TGTGCCAGCAGTGAAGACAGGGCAAATCAGCCCCAGCATTTT.